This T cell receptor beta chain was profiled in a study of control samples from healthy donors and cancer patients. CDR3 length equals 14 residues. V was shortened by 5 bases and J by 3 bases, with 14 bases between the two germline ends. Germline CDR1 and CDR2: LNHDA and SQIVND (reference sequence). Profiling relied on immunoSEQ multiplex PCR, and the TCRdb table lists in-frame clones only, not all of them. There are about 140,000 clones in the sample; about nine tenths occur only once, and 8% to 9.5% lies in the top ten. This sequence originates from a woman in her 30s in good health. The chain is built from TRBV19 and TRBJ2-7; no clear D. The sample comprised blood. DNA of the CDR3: TGTGCCAGTAGTTGGGGTCCCCAATACTACGAGCAGTACTTC. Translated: CASSWGPQYYEQYF.